The rows below give T cell receptor beta chains drawn from one sample of a study of blood T cell repertoires in COVID-19. The method was immunoSEQ multiplex PCR; TCRdb's version includes in-frame clones alone and lacks a portion of them. The sample holds fewer than 300,000 clones, more than 70% seen once. What was sequenced was peripheral blood. The source is a woman between 18 and 29 years old with acute or convalescent COVID-19. The CDR3 runs from the conserved cysteine through the conserved F or W. Fields, in order: J gene, V gene, CDR3 protein.

>TRBJ1-1|TRBV3-1/TRBV3-2
CASSRQGAPEAFF
>TRBJ2-3|TRBV7-3
CASSSGLAPGTDTQYF
>TRBJ2-1|TRBV3-1/TRBV3-2
CASSQEARLTSGRPYNEQFF
>TRBJ1-1|TRBV12-3/TRBV12-4
CASSRDRGSAFF
>TRBJ2-2|TRBV19
CASSSQRETNTGELFF
>TRBJ2-5|TRBV21-1
CASSKGPSDSSRETQYF
>TRBJ1-1|TRBV5-1
CASSLFPGGDTEAFF
>TRBJ2-3|TRBV5-5
CASSAFGFRGLGRDTQYF
>TRBJ2-7|TRBV30
CAWIPRGGSYEQYF
>TRBJ2-5|TRBV24-1
CATSDRQGGETQYF
>TRBJ2-5|TRBV12-3/TRBV12-4
CASRLTARETQYF
>TRBJ2-3|TRBV2
CASHHSGSADTQYF
>TRBJ2-1|TRBV27
CASRPTGTSGRAAYNEQFF
>TRBJ2-5|TRBV3-1/TRBV3-2
CASSPYQETQYF
>TRBJ1-1|TRBV7-3
CASSEQGWGTEAFF
>TRBJ2-5|TRBV24-1
CATSETSGRPETQYF
>TRBJ1-6|TRBV12-5
CASGLVKGLSGQEGSPLHF
>TRBJ1-1|TRBV14
CASSQVTTNTEAFF
>TRBJ1-6|TRBV11-2
CASSPTVSSYNSPLHF
>TRBJ2-7|TRBV10-2
CASKGLADSYEQYF
>TRBJ2-2|TRBV14
CASSQGIWARGKTGELFF
>TRBJ2-2|TRBV7-9
CASRRTGTGDGGELFF
>TRBJ2-7|TRBV2
CASSVGGTEQYF
>TRBJ1-6|TRBV3-1/TRBV3-2
CASSQGDRGPTGLDNSPLHF
>TRBJ2-3|TRBV10-1
CASSPGTSGTDTQYF
>TRBJ1-6|TRBV19
CASSRDWRDRYNSPLHF
>TRBJ2-5|TRBV7-9
CASSLGRDSLETQYF
>TRBJ2-7|TRBV29-1
CSVEVTGGYEQYF
>TRBJ2-3|TRBV14
CASSRSRDGGDTQYF
>TRBJ2-7|TRBV10-3
CAISDEGTLTYEQYF
>TRBJ2-5|TRBV4-1
CASSQDRDWRETQYF
>TRBJ2-1|TRBV19
CASSISADSYNEQFF
>TRBJ2-5|TRBV24-1
CATSASRGGQETQYF
>TRBJ1-4|TRBV29-1
CSVERGEKLFF
>TRBJ2-1|TRBV5-1
CASSLSSQRRGSYNEQFF
>TRBJ2-1|TRBV23-1
CASSQRDFSYNEQFF
>TRBJ2-2|TRBV5-1
CASTLAGGINTGELFF
>TRBJ2-7|TRBV6-5
CASRPGQALYEQYF
>TRBJ2-7|TRBV12-3/TRBV12-4
CASSLGRREQYF
>TRBJ2-3|TRBV11-3
CASSFGQGSTDTQYF
>TRBJ2-1|TRBV6-5
CASSKLVEQFF
>TRBJ2-7|TRBV11-1
CASSLLSAGEGEQYF
>TRBJ1-1|TRBV10-3
CAISVREYGTEAFF
>TRBJ1-5|TRBV24-1
CATSDSGQLGQPQHF
>TRBJ2-3|TRBV6-5
CASSYAGVSDTQYF
>TRBJ2-1|TRBV6-2/TRBV6-3
CASSYLGYRYNEQFF
>TRBJ1-4|TRBV18
CASGGDNEKLFF
>TRBJ2-7|TRBV2
CASSEFSQNSYEQYF
>TRBJ2-1|TRBV19
CASNWRGTSNEQFF
>TRBJ2-1|TRBV19
CASNSGGSYNEQFF
>TRBJ2-5|TRBV6-5
CASWGSGDQETQYF
>TRBJ2-6|TRBV11-3
CASSPHAGANVLTF
>TRBJ1-2|TRBV11-2
CASSLGGFGIAGYTF
>TRBJ2-7|TRBV19
CASSIIASSSYEQYF
>TRBJ2-7|TRBV2
CASQDTGDLVEQYF